The sequence of this T cell receptor (beta chain) was determined in a study of CXCR3-negative and CXCR3-positive naive CD8 T cells. Background on the study: Collectively, the libraries yielded about 135 million TRB reads in total, at about 1.5 +/- 0.3 million per library.

A word on this clonotype: What it binds is unknown.

Study findings and constraints: Naive subsets were similarly diverse, while memory CD8+ repertoires were much less diverse. Naive cells positive for CXCR3 carried more hydrophobic TRB CDR3s than CXCR3-negative ones.

Preparation of TRB cDNA libraries relied on 5' RACE carrying UMI labels. Each CDR3 protein gets one entry in TCRdb, which reprocessed the 5' RACE reads and gives no DNA. Its clone listing holds tens of thousands of distinct CDR3 sequences. The authors gated naive CD8+ T cells as CD45RO-CCR7+CD27+CD95-. Input material: naive CXCR3+ CD8+ T cells from blood. Subset noted: CD45RO-CCR7+CD27+CD95- naive CD8+ T cells expressing CXCR3 (TNR3+). The receptor was derived from a human donor in good health. Some clones in this sample may be carry-over from other donors' samples.

The CDR3 reads CASSQSTGTYYGYTF. The chain joins TRBV16 to TRBJ1-2; TCRdb reports TRBD1, a call that lacks DNA to check it against. Germline CDR1 is KGHSY and CDR2 is FQNENV. This CDR3 is built from 15 residues. Drawing the rest from reference TRBV16 and TRBJ1-2, the complete variable domain is GEEVAQTPKHLVRGEGQKAKLYCAPIKGHSYVFWYQQVLKNEFKFLISFQNENVFDETGMPKERFSAKCLPNSPCSLEIQATKLEDSAVYFCASSQSTGTYYGYTFGSGTRLTVV.